This T cell receptor (beta chain) was captured in a study of blood T cell repertoires in COVID-19. Profiling relied on immunoSEQ multiplex PCR, and the TCRdb table lists in-frame clones only, not all of them. The sample shows over 250,000 clones, roughly nine tenths of them seen only once. Sequencing was done on a sample of peripheral blood. The source of this sequence is a man aged 50 to 60 with acute or convalescent COVID-19.

The CDR3 is CASRPTGGPGNTIYF. The DNA of the CDR3 is TGTGCCAGCAGGCCGACAGGGGGCCCTGGAAACACCATATATTTT. The chain links TRBV5-4 to TRBJ1-3; 10 bases agree with TRBD1. Germline CDR1 and CDR2: SGHNT and YYREEE (reference sequence). This CDR3 region has 15 residues. J gave up 2 bases and V 5 bases, and 4 bases lay outside the gene matches.